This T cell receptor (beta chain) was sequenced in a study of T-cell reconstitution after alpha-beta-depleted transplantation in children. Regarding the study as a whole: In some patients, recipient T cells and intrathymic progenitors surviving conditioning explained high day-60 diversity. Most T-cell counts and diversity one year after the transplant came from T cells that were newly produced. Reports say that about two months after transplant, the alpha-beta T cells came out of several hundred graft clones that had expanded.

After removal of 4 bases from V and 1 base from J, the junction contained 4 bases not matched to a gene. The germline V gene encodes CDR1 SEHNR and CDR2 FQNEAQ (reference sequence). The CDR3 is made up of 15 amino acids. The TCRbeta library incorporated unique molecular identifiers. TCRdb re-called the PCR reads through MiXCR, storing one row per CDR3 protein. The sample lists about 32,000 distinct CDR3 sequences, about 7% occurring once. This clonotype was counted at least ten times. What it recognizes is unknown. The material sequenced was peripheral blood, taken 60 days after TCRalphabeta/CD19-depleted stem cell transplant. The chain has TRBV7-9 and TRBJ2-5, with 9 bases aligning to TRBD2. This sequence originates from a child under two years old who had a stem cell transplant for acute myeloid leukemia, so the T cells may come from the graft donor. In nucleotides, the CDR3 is TGTGCCAGCAGCTCGCGGGAGGGATTCCAAGAGACCCAGTACTTC. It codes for CASSSREGFQETQYF.